The present T cell receptor beta chain was sequenced within a study of technical replicates of blood from a handful of donors. Measured with immunoSEQ multiplex PCR; TCRdb has only the in-frame clones, and not every one. The sample comprises about 56,000 clones, about 96% of which are singletons, and 3% to 3.5% rests with the top ten. The CDR3 sequence is 15 residues long. The germline gives CDR1 SNHLY, CDR2 FYNNEI. V dropped 11 bases and J dropped 0; count of bases not matched to a gene: 13. A single count supports this clone. The receptor comes from a human donor in good health. Some clones in this sample may be carry-over from other donors' samples. The chain uses TRBV2 and TRBJ2-7, with TRBD1 identical over 7 bases. Sequenced sample: PBMCs. The CDR3 DNA is TGTGCCCTAAAGGGGGTACAGGGGAGCTCCTACGAGCAGTACTTC. Its protein is CALKGVQGSSYEQYF.